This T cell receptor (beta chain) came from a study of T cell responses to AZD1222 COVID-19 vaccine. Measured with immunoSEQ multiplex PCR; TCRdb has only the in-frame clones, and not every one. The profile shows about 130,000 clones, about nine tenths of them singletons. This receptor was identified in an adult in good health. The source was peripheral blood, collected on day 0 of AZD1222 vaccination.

CDR3 DNA sequence: TGTGCCAGCAGCCTGGGGACAGGGGGCCAGAACACTGAAGCTTTCTTT. It translates to CASSLGTGGQNTEAFF. The chain uses TRBV7-9 and TRBJ1-1; 12 bases align to TRBD1. The CDR3 is 16 amino acids. The germline V gene has CDR1 SEHNR and CDR2 FQNEAQ (reference sequence). The V gene end was trimmed by 5 bases and the J gene end by 1 base; junction bases not matched to a gene: 5.